The rows below give T cell receptor beta chains drawn from one sample of a study of a mutant IDH1 vaccine in newly diagnosed glioma. Method: immunoSEQ multiplex PCR; TCRdb's copy keeps in-frame clones and lacks some. Of 45,000 to 60,000 clones listed, just under 80% are singletons. Antigen specificity for these receptors is unknown. Sequenced material: PBMCs, taken from a glioma patient whose treatment included an IDH1 peptide vaccine. These receptors originate from a man aged 45 to 65 with glioma. CDR3s include the opening cysteine and the closing phenylalanine or tryptophan. D genes are given only for firm matches. Not every row has a clone size; where given, it reads once, few, many or a size class.

TRBV10-3	TRBJ2-5	NA	NA	TGTGCCATCAGTGATCGGGTAAGAGAGACCCAGTACTTC	CAISDRVRETQYF
TRBV7-5	TRBJ2-7	NA	NA	TGTGCCAGAAGCTTAACGGTGTACGAGAGGACAGTCCTTTCCTACGAGCAGTACTTC	CARSLTVYERTVLSYEQYF
TRBV6-6	TRBJ1-1	NA	NA	TGTGCCAGCACCCCTATCGGCCTAGAAGCTTTCTTT	CASTPIGLEAFF
TRBV18	TRBJ1-5	NA	NA	TGTGCCAGCTCACCAATCCCGGAACCTCAGCCCCAGCATTTT	CASSPIPEPQPQHF
TRBV27	TRBJ2-7	NA	NA	TGTGCCAGCAGTCACGGAGGCGCCTACGAGCAGTACTTC	CASSHGGAYEQYF
TRBV7-9	TRBJ2-2	NA	NA	TGTGCCAGCAGCTCGGGTGGAACCGGGGAGCTGTTTTTT	CASSSGGTGELFF
TRBV29-1	TRBJ2-5	NA	NA	TGCAGCGTTGAATTAGGGGGGAACCAAGAGACCCAGTACTTC	CSVELGGNQETQYF
TRBV5-1	TRBJ2-1	TRBD1	NA	TGCGCCAGCAGCTTGGAGGGACAGGCATCCTACAATGAGCAGTTCTTC	CASSLEGQASYNEQFF
TRBV4-2	TRBJ2-2	NA	once	TGTGCCAGCAGCCAAGGTTTAATAACCGGGGAGCTGTTTTTT	CASSQGLITGELFF
TRBV14	TRBJ2-3	NA	NA	TGTGCCAGCAGCCAAGACGAGCGCGATACGCAGTATTTT	CASSQDERDTQYF
TRBV11-2	TRBJ2-3	NA	NA	TGTGCCAGCAGCCCGCTTAGCACAGATACGCAGTATTTT	CASSPLSTDTQYF
TRBV10-3	TRBJ1-2	TRBD1	NA	TGTGCCATCAGTTCCCTAGGACAGGTAGTGCGCTACACCTTC	CAISSLGQVVRYTF
TRBV5-1	TRBJ2-3	NA	NA	TGCGCCAGCAGCTTTCGGGACCCTAGCACAGATACGCAGTATTTT	CASSFRDPSTDTQYF
TRBV19	TRBJ2-1	TRBD1	NA	TGTGCCAGTATCGGAGCCAGGGGGAGACGGGGAAATGAGCAGTTCTTC	CASIGARGRRGNEQFF
TRBV7-8	TRBJ2-1	NA	NA	TGTGCCAGCAGCTTCGGACCCTACACGGGTGAGCAGTTCTTC	CASSFGPYTGEQFF
TRBV25-1	TRBJ2-3	NA	NA	TGTGCCAGCAGTGTACACAACGGGTTTACAGATACGCAGTATTTT	CASSVHNGFTDTQYF
TRBV6-5	TRBJ2-7	NA	few	TGTGCCAGCAGTTACGGAAGCAAAGGGTACGAGCAGTACTTC	CASSYGSKGYEQYF
TRBV28	TRBJ1-1	NA	NA	TGTGCCAGCAGGGGGGGCGCGGTAAGGACTGAAGCTTTCTTT	CASRGGAVRTEAFF
TRBV6-5	TRBJ2-3	TRBD2	once	TGTGCCAGCAGACCGACTAGCGGGGCCACAGATACGCAGTATTTT	CASRPTSGATDTQYF
TRBV29-1	TRBJ2-2	NA	NA	TGCAGCGTTCTTGCAGGGGCAAACACCGGGGAGCTGTTTTTT	CSVLAGANTGELFF
TRBV27	TRBJ2-1	TRBD2	NA	TGTGCCAGCAGTTTAATTCTGAGCGGGGGGGCCATCCAGTTCTTC	CASSLILSGGAIQFF
TRBV27	TRBJ1-6	NA	NA	TGTGCCAGCAGTTGGGCGGAATATAATTCACCCCTCCACTTT	CASSWAEYNSPLHF
TRBV4-1	TRBJ1-1	NA	few	TGCGCCAGCAGCCAAGATCGGGGGAACGCTTTCTTT	CASSQDRGNAFF
TRBV18	TRBJ1-3	NA	NA	TGTGCCAGCTCACCGGACAGTTCTGGAAACACCATATATTTT	CASSPDSSGNTIYF
TRBV28	TRBJ2-7	NA	NA	TGTGCCAGCAGTTCGCTAACGGGACACCGCTACGAGCAGTACTTC	CASSSLTGHRYEQYF
TRBV5-5	TRBJ1-5	NA	NA	TGTGCCAGCAGCCCTACCGCAGGGGTCCGCAATCAGCCCCAGCATTTT	CASSPTAGVRNQPQHF
TRBV28	TRBJ2-7	NA	NA	TGTGCCAGCAGTTTATCCCACGGGTACTACGAGCAGTACTTC	CASSLSHGYYEQYF
TRBV6-1	TRBJ2-7	TRBD2	NA	TGTGCCAGCAGTCCCGGGACTAGGGGGACCTACGAGCAGTACTTC	CASSPGTRGTYEQYF
TRBV6-5	TRBJ1-4	NA	NA	TGTGCCAGCCGGGCCTCGGGCCTTACTAGTGAAAAACTGTTTTTT	CASRASGLTSEKLFF
TRBV7-2	TRBJ1-5	TRBD1	NA	TGTGCCAGCAGCGTTGGACAGGGGGCGAATCAGCCCCAGCATTTT	CASSVGQGANQPQHF
TRBV5-6	TRBJ1-2	NA	NA	TGTGCCAGCAGCTTGGCCGCGACAGTTTATCATGGCTACACCTTC	CASSLAATVYHGYTF
TRBV4-2	TRBJ2-7	TRBD2	many	TGTGCCAGCAGCCAAGAAGGCGGGGGGTCGTATGAGCAGTACTTC	CASSQEGGGSYEQYF
TRBV13	TRBJ1-2	TRBD1	NA	TGTGCCAGCAGCTCGCGGACAGGGGACAGTTATGGCTACACCTTC	CASSSRTGDSYGYTF
TRBV6-6	TRBJ2-1	TRBD2	NA	TGTGCCAGCAGTCCAGGCGGGGGGGCCGGCCATGAGCAGTTCTTC	CASSPGGGAGHEQFF
TRBV5-6	TRBJ1-5	NA	few	TGTGCCAGCAGCTTGATTGGGAGGGGGGGCAATCAGCCCCAGCATTTT	CASSLIGRGGNQPQHF
TRBV30	TRBJ1-5	NA	NA	TGTGCCTTATCACAGTTGGGGGGGCCCCAGCATTTT	CALSQLGGPQHF
TRBV9	TRBJ2-1	TRBD2	NA	TGTGCCAGCAGCGCCTGGACTAGCGGGGAGGGTGAGCAGTTCTTC	CASSAWTSGEGEQFF
TRBV10-3	TRBJ2-5	TRBD1	NA	TGTGCCGCCAAGACAGGGGACGAGACCCAGTACTTC	CAAKTGDETQYF
TRBV4-1	TRBJ1-5	TRBD1	NA	TGCGCCAGCAGCCAAGGAGACAGGGTGGGCAATCAGCCCCAGCATTTT	CASSQGDRVGNQPQHF
TRBV19	TRBJ2-1	NA	few	TGTGCCAGTAGTATAGGTGGGATCGATGAGCAGTTCTTC	CASSIGGIDEQFF
TRBV5-4	TRBJ2-1	NA	NA	TGTGCCAGCAGCTTTCAGGCTTATGAGCAGTTCTTC	CASSFQAYEQFF
TRBV4-1	TRBJ1-4	NA	NA	TGCGCCAGCAGCCAAGATCAGAGGGCTGAAAAACTGTTTTTT	CASSQDQRAEKLFF
TRBV29-1	TRBJ1-1	NA	NA	TGCAGCGCTTCCAGGGCCGGGAACACTGAAGCTTTCTTT	CSASRAGNTEAFF
TRBV29-1	TRBJ1-3	NA	NA	TGCAGCGTTGCTAAATCTGGAAACACCATATATTTT	CSVAKSGNTIYF
TRBV28	TRBJ2-7	TRBD1	NA	TGTGCCAGCAGCTGGGGACAGACCTCTAACGAGCAGTACTTC	CASSWGQTSNEQYF
TRBV30	TRBJ1-2	TRBD1	NA	TGTGCCTGGAGTTCTCTGCTGGGACAGGGCTACACCTTC	CAWSSLLGQGYTF
TRBV6-5	TRBJ2-7	NA	NA	TGTGCCAGCAAAGCTAAACTCTTGTCCTACGAGCAGTACTTC	CASKAKLLSYEQYF
TRBV7-2	TRBJ1-1	NA	few	TGTGCCTCTTCGTTCACCGGGGGGACGAGAGGGTTT	CASSFTGGTRGF
TRBV14	TRBJ1-1	NA	NA	TGTGCCAGCAGCTGGGAGCCGAACACTGAAGCTTTCTTT	CASSWEPNTEAFF
TRBV29-1	TRBJ2-4	NA	NA	TGCAGCGTTGCGGGGGGCGGTAACATTCAGTACTTC	CSVAGGGNIQYF
TRBV2	TRBJ1-5	TRBD1	NA	TGTGCCAGCAATCCCTCGGACAGGGCTCAGCCCCAGCATTTT	CASNPSDRAQPQHF